This T cell receptor (beta chain) was recovered during a study of control samples from healthy donors and cancer patients. This clone was counted between two and nine times. Sequencing was performed with immunoSEQ multiplex PCR; in TCRdb, only in-frame clones are kept and a portion is missing. The data contain about 140,000 clones, 91% of them singletons. The V end lost 4 bases, the J end lost 8 bases, and 15 bases lay between the germline ends. The CDR3 sequence is 13 residues long. Germline assignment: CDR1 SGHRS and CDR2 YFSETQ. The gene calls are TRBV5-1 and TRBJ1-1, with a possible D match to TRBD1 (5 bases). The TCR sequence derives from a man younger than 35 in good health. The sample consisted of blood. CDR3 amino acids: CASSRGIRQEAFF. The CDR3 DNA is TGCGCCAGCAGCCGGGGAATAAGACAGGAAGCTTTCTTT.